These 28 T cell receptor beta chains were all obtained from the same sample, sequenced in a study of siplizumab effects on memory and regulatory T cells. Only in-frame clones appear in the TCRdb table, and some are missing; sequencing was by immunoSEQ multiplex PCR. The sample contains 90,000 to 150,000 clones, roughly 95% of which appear only once. Sample: non-Treg CD4+ T cells sorted from blood. These receptors came from a human donor in good health.

The chain uses TRBV6-6 and TRBJ2-5; D perhaps matches TRBD1 (5 bases). Trimming left V 2 bases short and J 7 bases short, with 11 bases between. The CDR3 totals 13 residues. Germline-derived CDR1 and CDR2 are MNHNY and SVGAGI (reference sequence). This CDR3 is CASSYDSLGTQYF. In DNA form, the CDR3 reads TGTGCCAGCAGTTACGACAGCCTGGGGACCCAGTACTTC.

This chain links TRBV6-4 with TRBJ2-3, with D maybe TRBD1 (6 bases). Germline CDR1 reads MRHNA; CDR2 reads SNTAGT. Trimming removed 5 bases at V and 4 bases at J, with 19 bases between. CDR3 length: 16 amino acids. The CDR3 DNA is TGTGCCAGCAGTCCCATGGGGGCGGTCGGTGCAGATACGCAGTATTTT. Protein product: CASSPMGAVGADTQYF.

CDR3 in DNA: TGTGCCAGTAGAAAAGGACAGGGCATTGCTAATGAAAAACTGTTTTTT. Amino acid sequence: CASRKGQGIANEKLFF. The chain uses TRBV19 and TRBJ1-4, with 8 bases that match TRBD1. This CDR3 is built from 16 residues. After removal of 6 bases from V and 3 bases from J, the junction contained 9 bases not matched to a gene. Germline V CDR1 and CDR2: LNHDA, SQIVND (reference sequence). The variable domain in full, with the rest retrieved from reference TRBV19 and TRBJ1-4, is DGGITQSPKYLFRKEGQNVTLSCEQNLNHDAMYWYRQDPGQGLRLIYYSQIVNDFQKGDIAEGYSVSREKKESFPLTVTSAQKNPTAFYLCASRKGQGIANEKLFFGSGTQLSVL.

The chain combines TRBV4-1 with TRBJ1-5; tentative D call: TRBD1 (5 bases). The CDR3 spans 14 residues. V lost 1 base and J 6 bases, leaving 10 bases between the germline ends. Germline CDR1 reads MGHRA; CDR2 reads YSYEKL. CDR3 amino acids: CASSQVEGFQPQHF. The CDR3 DNA reads TGCGCCAGCAGCCAAGTTGAGGGGTTTCAGCCCCAGCATTTT.

The chain has TRBV28 and TRBJ1-2, with a possible D match to TRBD1 (5 bases). The CDR3 sequence is 15 residues long. Germline V lookup: CDR1 MDHEN, CDR2 SYDVKM. Deletions cut 3 bases from V and 4 bases from J, with 15 bases between. CDR3 amino acids: CASSFPRGVSYGYTF. The CDR3 nucleotides read TGTGCCAGCAGTTTCCCTCGAGGGGTCTCCTATGGCTACACCTTC.

The chain has TRBV27 and TRBJ2-1; TRBD2 aligns across 9 bases. After removal of 4 bases from V and 6 bases from J, the junction contained 7 bases not matched to a gene. Germline V CDR1 and CDR2: MNHEY, SMNVEV (reference sequence). The CDR3 is 15 amino acids. CDR3 loop: CASSSPSGASNEQFF. The CDR3 DNA reads as TGTGCCAGCAGTTCCCCTAGCGGGGCCTCCAATGAGCAGTTCTTC.

The V call is TRBV29-1, the J call TRBJ2-1; 12 bases map to TRBD2. The CDR3 consists of 18 residues. The germline V gene encodes CDR1 SQVTM and CDR2 ANQGSEA. The V segment lost 0 bases and the J segment 0 bases; nucleotides outside the gene matches: 6. CDR3: CSVEDPSGGAASYNEQFF. CDR3 DNA sequence: TGCAGCGTTGAAGATCCTAGCGGGGGGGCGGCCTCCTACAATGAGCAGTTCTTC.

The rearrangement uses TRBV18 and TRBJ2-2; D possibly corresponds to TRBD1 (5 bases). The CDR3 runs to 14 residues. V was cut by 3 bases and J by 4 bases, with 9 bases left in between. From germline, CDR1 is KGHSH and CDR2 LQKENI. CDR3 in amino acids: CASSPLDSTGELFF. CDR3 nucleotides: TGTGCCAGCTCACCGCTTGACAGCACCGGGGAGCTGTTTTTT.

Remarks on this clone: An end of the junction differs from the germline gene, which may be a read error. The CDR3 loop reads CASNEGDGRTYEQYF. CDR3 DNA sequence: TGTGCCAGCAATGAAGGGGACGGTCGAACCTACGAGCAGTACTTC. V and J are TRBV25-1 and TRBJ2-7, with D possibly called TRBD1 or TRBD2 (5 bases each). CDR1 MGHDK and CDR2 SYGVNS come from the germline V gene. CDR3 length: 15 residues.

The rearrangement links TRBV5-5 to TRBJ2-2; the D gene is possibly TRBD2 (5 bases). This CDR3 has 16 amino acids. The ends were cut back, 0 bases at V and 6 bases at J, with 15 bases in the middle. Germline CDR1 reads SGHKS; CDR2 reads YYEKEE (reference sequence). The CDR3 nucleotides read TGTGCCAGCAGCTTGGAGGGCCCGGGATATTCCGGGGAGCTGTTTTTT. Translating it yields CASSLEGPGYSGELFF.

The rearrangement uses TRBV6-6 and TRBJ2-4; 11 bases align to TRBD1. The V gene end was trimmed by 6 bases and the J gene end by 9 bases; junction bases not matched to a gene: 7. Germline values: CDR1 MNHNY, CDR2 SVGAGI (reference sequence). CDR3 size: 14 residues. In DNA, the CDR3 is TGTGCCAGCAGACAGGACAGGGGGCAAAGCATTCAGTACTTC. Encoded protein: CASRQDRGQSIQYF.

The chain couples TRBV18 to TRBJ2-1, with D unresolved. Trimming took 4 bases from V and 5 from J, leaving 9 bases between them. Germline loops: CDR1 KGHSH, CDR2 LQKENI. The CDR3 runs to 13 residues. CDR3 loop: CASSQARNNEQFF. The CDR3 nucleotides are TGTGCCAGCTCACAGGCCAGGAACAATGAGCAGTTCTTC.

CDR3 coding DNA: TGCGCCAGCAGCTTGGATTCTCTAGCAAACACTGAAGCTTTCTTT. Residues: CASSLDSLANTEAFF. J is TRBJ1-1 and V is TRBV5-1, with D uncertain. CDR1 is SGHRS, CDR2 YFSETQ, per germline. V lost 0 bases and J lost 2, with 11 bases in between. The length of the CDR3 is 15 residues.

The gene calls are TRBV11-2 and TRBJ1-6, with unresolved D. The length of the CDR3 is 13 residues. V lost 11 bases, J lost 2 bases, and 10 bases lay in between. Germline V gene sequence: CDR1 SGHAT, CDR2 FQNNGV. The CDR3 spells CAARATYNSPLHF. The CDR3 nucleotides are TGTGCCGCCCGAGCAACCTATAATTCACCCCTCCACTTT. Looking up the rest from reference TRBV11-2 and TRBJ1-6 gives the full variable domain: EAGVAQSPRYKIIEKRQSVAFWCNPISGHATLYWYQQILGQGPKLLIQFQNNGVVDDSQLPKDRFSAERLKGVDSTLKIQPAKLEDSAVYLCAARATYNSPLHFGNGTRLTVT.

The V call is TRBV7-2, the J call TRBJ2-3, with TRBD2 matching over 7 bases. With 8 bases clipped from V and 2 bases from J, the junction kept 7 bases outside the gene matches. The CDR3 totals 14 residues. From germline, CDR1 is SGHTA and CDR2 FQGNSA. CDR3 sequence: CASFGGGTTDTQYF. CDR3 nucleotides: TGTGCCAGCTTTGGGGGGGGGACCACAGATACGCAGTATTTT.

This chain connects TRBV7-9 to TRBJ1-3; possible D gene TRBD1, 6 bases. V dropped 6 bases and J dropped 2 bases, with 11 bases sitting between them. This CDR3 contains 14 residues. CDR1 and CDR2 (germline): SEHNR, FQNEAQ (reference sequence). CDR3 DNA sequence: TGTGCCAGCAGTTCGGGGGGGCCTGGAAACACCATATATTTT. Translating gives CASSSGGPGNTIYF.

The chain uses TRBV28 and TRBJ1-2; D ambiguous. Germline assignment: CDR1 MDHEN and CDR2 SYDVKM. Trimming left V 5 bases short and J 8 bases short, with 12 bases between. The CDR3 consists of 12 residues. The CDR3 sequence is CASSPPSPGYTF. CDR3 bases: TGTGCCAGCAGTCCCCCCTCCCCGGGCTACACCTTC.

The chain is built from TRBV5-1 and TRBJ2-3, with 13 bases aligning to TRBD2. From germline, CDR1 is SGHRS and CDR2 YFSETQ. The CDR3 totals 16 residues. The J segment lost 1 base and the V segment lost 2 bases, leaving 1 base of the junction unmatched. The chain's CDR3 is CASSLGTSGGTDTQYF. CDR3 DNA: TGCGCCAGCAGCTTAGGGACTAGCGGGGGCACAGATACGCAGTATTTT.

This rearrangement joins TRBV2 to TRBJ1-2; 7 bases are a match to TRBD1. In germline, CDR1 is SNHLY, CDR2 FYNNEI. V lost 6 bases to trimming and J lost 8 bases; unmatched junction nucleotides: 6. The CDR3 has 12 residues. In nucleotides, the CDR3 is TGTGCCAGCAGGGGACAGCCCCTGGGCTACACCTTC. Its translation: CASRGQPLGYTF. The complete variable domain, with remaining parts taken from reference TRBV2 and TRBJ1-2, reads EPEVTQTPSHQVTQMGQEVILRCVPISNHLYFYWYRQILGQKVEFLVSFYNNEISEKSEIFDDQFSVERPDGSNFTLKIRSTKLEDSAMYFCASRGQPLGYTFGSGTRLTVV.

The CDR3 here is CASSPGLAGGTDTQYF. CDR3 DNA: TGTGCCAGCAGCCCAGGACTAGCGGGAGGCACAGATACGCAGTATTTT. The rearrangement joins TRBV5-6 to TRBJ2-3, with 13 bases fitting TRBD2. V was clipped by 4 bases and J by 1 base; unmatched bases: 3. In germline, CDR1 is SGHDT, CDR2 YYEEEE. The CDR3 is 16 residues long.

V usage is TRBV4-1 and J usage is TRBJ1-2, with D possibly matching TRBD1 (5 bases). CDR3 length: 15 residues. The germline V gene has CDR1 MGHRA and CDR2 YSYEKL. Between the trimmed V and J ends, which lost 0 bases and 1 base, there was a span of 9 bases. The CDR3 nucleotides read TGCGCCAGCAGCCAAGACCCGACAGTTAACTATGGCTACACCTTC. The encoded protein is CASSQDPTVNYGYTF.

V is TRBV27 and J is TRBJ2-1; possibly TRBD1 for D (6 bases). This CDR3 is built from 18 residues. The germline gives CDR1 MNHEY, CDR2 SMNVEV (reference sequence). V was clipped by 5 bases and J by 0 bases, with 20 bases between them. The CDR3 coding sequence is TGTGCCAGCAGTCCCCGCATCGTGACAGGAAGCTCCTACAATGAGCAGTTCTTC. Encoded protein: CASSPRIVTGSSYNEQFF.

The rearrangement uses TRBV9 and TRBJ2-4; D is uncertain. V lost 0 bases, J lost 6 bases, and 22 bases lay in between. Germline-derived CDR1 and CDR2 are SGDLS and YYNGEE. This CDR3 has 18 amino acids. The DNA for the CDR3 is TGTGCCAGCAGCGTAGGTGTTCTCCCGTCATCTGGTAGAAACATTCAGTACTTC. This gives the protein CASSVGVLPSSGRNIQYF.

The chain couples TRBV13 to TRBJ1-2; perhaps TRBD1 as D (5 bases). The CDR3 runs 16 residues. The V end lost 2 bases, the J end lost 5 bases, and 18 bases lay between the germline ends. Germline CDR1 reads PRHDT; CDR2 reads FYEKMQ (reference sequence). CDR3 loop: CASSLYGSGERYGYTF. CDR3 DNA sequence: TGTGCCAGCAGCTTATACGGGTCGGGGGAAAGGTATGGCTACACCTTC.

This chain joins TRBV7-2 and TRBJ2-1, with TRBD1 as a possible D gene (6 bases). V was trimmed by 1 base and J by 8 bases, leaving 18 bases between them. Germline V CDR1 and CDR2: SGHTA, FQGNSA. CDR3 length: 16 residues. The CDR3 region is CASSLGGTGISDEQFF. CDR3 coding DNA: TGTGCCAGCAGCTTAGGGGGTACAGGGATCTCTGATGAGCAGTTCTTC.

The genes are TRBV7-9 and TRBJ1-2, with 11 bases that match TRBD1. V gave up 4 bases and J gave up 6 bases; unmatched junction bases: 16. The CDR3 spans 18 residues. Germline V gene sequence: CDR1 SEHNR, CDR2 FQNEAQ (reference sequence). CDR3 nucleotide sequence: TGTGCCAGCAGCTCGACGTCGGACAGGGGGCGCGTTTCTAATGGCTACACCTTC. Its protein product is CASSSTSDRGRVSNGYTF.

The chain joins TRBV12-5 to TRBJ2-3; no firm D call. V lost 1 base to trimming and J lost 4 bases, with 3 bases between them. Germline values: CDR1 LGHNT, CDR2 FRNRAP. The CDR3 is 12 residues long. CDR3 sequence (DNA): TGTGCTAGTGGTTTGGGGGCAGATACGCAGTATTTT. This codes for CASGLGADTQYF.

This chain uses TRBV11-3 with TRBJ2-7, with D possibly matching TRBD1 (6 bases). Trimming removed 2 bases at V and 3 bases at J, with 11 bases between. Germline CDR1 is SGHNT and CDR2 is YENEEA. The CDR3 loop spans 14 amino acids. The CDR3 loop is CASSLQGNLYEQYF. CDR3 bases: TGTGCCAGCAGCTTACAGGGGAATCTCTACGAGCAGTACTTC.